This TCR beta chain was recorded in a study of shared clonotypes between healthy human individuals. To note about this clone: The target antigen is unknown.

The study's findings and limits: The naive CD4 repertoires of a few donors were compared, and around 5% of clonotypes were shared. The study found lower generation probabilities in non-shared clonotypes than in those shared by all four donors.

Samples underwent the assay at deep level. The data were produced by immunoSEQ multiplex PCR, yet TCRdb's version contains in-frame clones alone and is incomplete. The sample lists about 1.1 million clones; around 78% were seen once. The CDR3 totals 16 residues. Germline CDR1 ENHRY, CDR2 SYGVKD. V was trimmed by 5 bases and J by 10 bases, leaving 23 bases between them. Naive CD4+ cells were CD45RA-selected; the remaining cells were memory. The sequenced sample consisted of memory CD4+ T cells from PBMCs. Subset reported: CD45RA-negative fraction. This chain uses TRBV10-3 with TRBJ1-4; tentative D call: TRBD1 (5 bases). The clonotype was recovered from a young man in good health. Some clones in this sample may be carry-over from other donors' samples. The CDR3 DNA reads TGTGCCATCAGTCGGGATATCGGGACCTCGGGGGGAAAACTGTTTTTT. This translates into CAISRDIGTSGGKLFF.